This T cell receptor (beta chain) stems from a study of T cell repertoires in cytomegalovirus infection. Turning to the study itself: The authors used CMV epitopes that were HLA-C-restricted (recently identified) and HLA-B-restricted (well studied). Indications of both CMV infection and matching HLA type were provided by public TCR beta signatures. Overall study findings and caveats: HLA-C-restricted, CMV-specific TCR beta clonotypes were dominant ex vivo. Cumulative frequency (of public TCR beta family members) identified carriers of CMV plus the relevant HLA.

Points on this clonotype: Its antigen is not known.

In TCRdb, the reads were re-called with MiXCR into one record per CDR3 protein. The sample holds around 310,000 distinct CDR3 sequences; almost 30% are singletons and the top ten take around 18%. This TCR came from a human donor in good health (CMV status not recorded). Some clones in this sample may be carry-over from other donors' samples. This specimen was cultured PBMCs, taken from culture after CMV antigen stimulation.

CDR3 nucleotide sequence: TGCGCCAGGGCCAGACAGCCGGACACTGAAGCTTTCTTT. Translating gives CARARQPDTEAFF. The chain has TRBV10-2 and TRBJ1-1; D might be TRBD1 (5 bases). Per germline, CDR1 WSHSY and CDR2 SAAADI. Trimming stripped 9 bases from V and 3 bases from J, with 14 bases between. This CDR3 has 13 amino acids.